This TCR beta chain was captured in a study of T-cell memory formation after mild COVID-19. The CDR3 runs to 14 residues. Germline V gives CDR1 SGDLS, CDR2 YYNGEE. V lost 2 bases, J lost 7 bases, and 7 bases stayed unmatched. A single record per CDR3 protein comes from TCRdb applying MiXCR to the 5' RACE reads. The repertoire includes 190,000 or so distinct CDR3 sequences, about 10% of them detected once, and approximately 2.8% sits in the top ten. This receptor was identified in a man between 18 and 29 years old who had mild COVID-19 (a few samples of this study predate the infection). Cell type and time point are not known. V usage is TRBV9 and J usage is TRBJ2-7, with 9 nucleotides matching TRBD2. What was sequenced was PBMCs or a T cell subset sorted from them (not recorded which). CDR3 residues: CASSVASGVGEQYF. DNA for the CDR3: TGTGCCAGCAGCGTGGCTAGCGGGGTGGGGGAGCAGTACTTC.